This T cell receptor (beta chain) was obtained from a study of CD8 T cells in Susac syndrome. Sequencing of TCR beta was performed on blood CD8+ T cells and on blood CD4+ T cells. FACS enriched CD8+ TEMRA cells, while bulk CD8+ and CD4+ were negatively isolated. Random hexamers were used to reverse transcribe an amount of roughly 0.5 to 1 ug RNA. TCRdb reprocessed the immunoSEQ multiplex PCR reads via MiXCR and lists one record per CDR3 protein. The sample shows under 200,000 distinct CDR3 sequences, over 85% of them seen only once. The germline CDR1 and CDR2 sequences are SGDLS and YYNGEE. This CDR3 is 13 amino acids long. With 0 bases removed from V and 3 bases from J, the gap between germline ends came to 6 bases.

The chain has TRBV9 and TRBJ1-1; no reliable D call. Sequencing input: CD4+ T cells from PBMCs. The clonotype originates from a human donor in good health. In nucleotides, the CDR3 is TGTGCCAGCAGCGTAGATTACTACACTGAAGCTTTCTTT. It is translated as CASSVDYYTEAFF. Full variable domain (rest looked up from reference TRBV9 and TRBJ1-1): DSGVTQTPKHLITATGQRVTLRCSPRSGDLSVYWYQQSLDQGLQFLIQYYNGEERAKGNILERFSAQQFPDLHSELNLSSLELGDSALYFCASSVDYYTEAFFGQGTRLTVV.